Sequencing of this T cell receptor (beta chain) was carried out in a study of T-cell reconstitution after alpha-beta-depleted transplantation in children. Library preparation (for TCRbeta) was performed with unique molecular identifiers. TCRdb recomputed calls from the PCR reads with MiXCR, one row per CDR3 protein. Of about 100,000 distinct CDR3 sequences listed, around 7.8% are singletons. Only a few counts were recorded for this clonotype. Antigen unknown. Study-wide points: T-cell counts and diversity were attributed mostly to newly produced T cells one year after transplant.

This CDR3 spans 14 amino acids. From germline, CDR1 is LGHDT and CDR2 YNNKEL (reference sequence). V lost 2 bases, J lost 4 bases, and 11 bases lay in between. Specimen: PBMCs, collected before TCRalphabeta/CD19-depleted stem cell transplant. The receptor comes from a boy between 2 and 10 years old with acute lymphoblastic leukemia, due to receive a stem cell transplant. This chain joins TRBV3-1 and TRBJ1-1; unclear D gene. The CDR3 DNA reads as TGTGCCAGCAGCCAATTACCCTGGGGCACTGAAGCTTTCTTT. Translation gives CASSQLPWGTEAFF.